The clone carrying this T cell receptor beta chain was counted a few times. The target antigen is unknown. This sample was taken from a study of T-cell reconstitution after alpha-beta-depleted transplantation in children. This CDR3 is built from 16 residues. V was cut by 2 bases and J by 0 bases, with 13 bases left in between. Germline V CDR1 and CDR2: DFQATT, SNEGSKA (reference sequence). It was with unique molecular identifiers that the TCRbeta library was prepared. MiXCR was run by TCRdb on the PCR reads, yielding one entry per CDR3 protein. There are hundreds of thousands of distinct CDR3 sequences in the sample; approximately 12% occur only once, and 2.2% lies in the top ten. General observations from the study: Elevated TCRbeta diversity at day 60 was traced, in some patients, to surviving recipient T cells and thymic progenitors. Newly generated T cells supplied most T-cell counts and diversity one year post-transplant. Several hundred expanded graft clones reportedly supplied alpha-beta T cells about two months after transplant.

This clonotype was obtained from a male patient younger than 18 who had a stem cell transplant for acute myeloid leukemia, so the T cells may come from the graft donor. The sample was PBMCs, mostly from graft donor cells, taken 360 days after TCRalphabeta/CD19-depleted stem cell transplant. The chain uses TRBV20-1 and TRBJ2-2; TRBD2 is a possible D gene (6 bases). CDR3 protein: CSARRTAGPNTGELFF. Written as DNA, the CDR3 is TGCAGTGCTAGAAGGACGGCGGGACCGAACACCGGGGAGCTGTTTTTT.